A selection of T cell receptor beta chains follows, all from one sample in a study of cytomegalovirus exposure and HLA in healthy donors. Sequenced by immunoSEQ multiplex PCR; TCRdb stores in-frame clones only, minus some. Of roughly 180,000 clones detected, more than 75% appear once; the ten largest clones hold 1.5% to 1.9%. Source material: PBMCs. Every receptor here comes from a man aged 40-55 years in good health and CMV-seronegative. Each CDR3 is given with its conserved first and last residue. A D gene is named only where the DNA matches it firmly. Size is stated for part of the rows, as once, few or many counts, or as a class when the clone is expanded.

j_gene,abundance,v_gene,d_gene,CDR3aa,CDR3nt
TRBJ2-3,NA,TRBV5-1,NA,CASSLGRVADTQYF,TGCGCCAGCAGCTTGGGACGGGTCGCAGATACGCAGTATTTT
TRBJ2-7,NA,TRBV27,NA,CASSLSAEYEQYF,TGTGCCAGCAGTTTATCAGCGGAATACGAGCAGTACTTC
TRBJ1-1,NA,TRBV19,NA,CASSILHSSPEAFF,TGTGCCAGTAGTATACTTCACAGCTCCCCTGAAGCTTTCTTT
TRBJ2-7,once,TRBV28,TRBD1,CASSPPPQGAYRYEQYF,TGTGCCAGCAGTCCGCCCCCACAGGGGGCGTATAGATACGAGCAGTACTTC
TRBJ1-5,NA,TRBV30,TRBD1,CAWSKRGTGSNQPQHF,TGTGCCTGGAGTAAAAGGGGGACAGGCAGCAATCAGCCCCAGCATTTT
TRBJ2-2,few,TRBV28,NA,CASSLQPQGGTGELFF,TGTGCCAGCAGTTTACAGCCCCAAGGGGGCACCGGGGAGCTGTTTTTT
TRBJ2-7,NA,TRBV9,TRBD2,CASSVGGTGGGEQYF,TGTGCCAGCAGCGTCGGGGGAACAGGCGGGGGCGAGCAGTACTTC
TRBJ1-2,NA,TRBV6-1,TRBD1,CASSEAPGQPGLGYTF,TGTGCCAGCAGTGAAGCCCCGGGACAGCCCGGGCTCGGCTACACCTTC
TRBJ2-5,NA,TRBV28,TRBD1,CASRPTGQSETQYF,TGTGCCAGCAGGCCGACAGGGCAGAGCGAGACCCAGTACTTC
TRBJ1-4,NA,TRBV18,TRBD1,CASSLTRDRGKLFF,TGTGCCAGCTCTCTCACCCGGGACAGAGGAAAACTGTTTTTT
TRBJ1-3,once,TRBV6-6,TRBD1,CASSYARTGGGNTIYF,TGTGCCAGCAGTTACGCGAGGACAGGGGGTGGAAACACCATATATTTT
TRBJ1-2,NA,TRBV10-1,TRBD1,CASSEDRAANYGYTF,TGCGCCAGCAGCGAAGACAGGGCGGCTAACTATGGCTACACCTTC
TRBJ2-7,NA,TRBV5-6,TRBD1,CASSYRGSYEQYF,TGTGCCAGCAGCTACAGGGGAAGCTACGAGCAGTACTTC
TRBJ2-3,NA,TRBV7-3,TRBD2,CASSLYSGGTDTQYF,TGTGCCAGCAGCTTATATAGCGGGGGCACAGATACGCAGTATTTT
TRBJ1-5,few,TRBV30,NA,CAWERGGGQPQHF,TGTGCCTGGGAAAGGGGGGGCGGTCAGCCCCAGCATTTT
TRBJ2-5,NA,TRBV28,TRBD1,CASSIGQGVQETQYF,TGTGCCAGCAGTATTGGACAGGGGGTTCAAGAGACCCAGTACTTC